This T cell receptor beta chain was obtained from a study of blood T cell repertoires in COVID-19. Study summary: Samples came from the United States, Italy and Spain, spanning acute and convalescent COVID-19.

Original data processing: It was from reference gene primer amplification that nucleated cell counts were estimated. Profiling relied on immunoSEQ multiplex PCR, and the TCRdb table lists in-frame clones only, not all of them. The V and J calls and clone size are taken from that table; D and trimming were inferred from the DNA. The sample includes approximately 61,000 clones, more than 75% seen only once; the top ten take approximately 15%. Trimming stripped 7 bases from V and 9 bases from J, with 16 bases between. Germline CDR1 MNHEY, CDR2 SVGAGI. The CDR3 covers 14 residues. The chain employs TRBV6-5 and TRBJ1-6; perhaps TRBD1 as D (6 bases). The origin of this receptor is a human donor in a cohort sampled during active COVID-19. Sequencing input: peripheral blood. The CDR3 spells CASKGQGIGSPLHF. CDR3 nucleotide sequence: TGTGCCAGCAAGGGTCAGGGGATAGGTTCACCCCTCCACTTT.